This TCR beta chain stems from a study of response to subunit inactivated influenza vaccine. General observations from the study: Each seasonal influenza vaccination recruits few new T cells, the authors suggested.

Worth noting for this clonotype: What it binds is unknown.

TCRdb reprocessed the RT-PCR reads with MiXCR, giving one entry per CDR3 protein. This sample has roughly 700,000 distinct CDR3 sequences, with approximately 15% found just once. Sequenced here: PBMCs from blood, sampled around 15 days before vaccination. This TCR derives from a man aged 50 or older who received an inactivated influenza vaccine.

CDR3 loop: CATSGRGAYNEQFF. CDR3 DNA sequence: TGTGCCACCAGCGGGCGGGGGGCATACAATGAGCAGTTCTTC. The chain recombines TRBV15 with TRBJ2-1, with 8 nucleotides matching TRBD2. Losses at the gene ends were 5 bases for V and 4 bases for J; bases not matched to a gene: 4. CDR1 LNHNV and CDR2 YYDKDF come from the germline V gene (reference sequence). The CDR3 runs 14 residues.